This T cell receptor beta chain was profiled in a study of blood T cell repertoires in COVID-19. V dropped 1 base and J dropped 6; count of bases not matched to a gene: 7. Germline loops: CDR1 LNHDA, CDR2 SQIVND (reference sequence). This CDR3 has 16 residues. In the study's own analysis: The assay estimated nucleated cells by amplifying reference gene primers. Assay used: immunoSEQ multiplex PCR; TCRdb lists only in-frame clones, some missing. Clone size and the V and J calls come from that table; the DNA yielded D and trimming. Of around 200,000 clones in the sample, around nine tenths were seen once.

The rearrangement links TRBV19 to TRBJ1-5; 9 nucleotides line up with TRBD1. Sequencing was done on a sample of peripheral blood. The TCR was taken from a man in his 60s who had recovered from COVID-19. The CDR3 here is CASSIGGQGFGQPQHF. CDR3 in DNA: TGTGCCAGTAGTATAGGGGGACAGGGTTTCGGTCAGCCCCAGCATTTT.